This T cell receptor (beta chain) appears in the sequencing data of a study of T cell responses to AZD1222 COVID-19 vaccine. The repertoire was sequenced with immunoSEQ multiplex PCR; TCRdb's copy has only in-frame clones and lacks some. The profile shows roughly 120,000 clones, 70% to 90% of them singletons. Germline V gene lookup returns CDR1 WNHNN and CDR2 SYGVQD (reference sequence). The V gene lost 2 bases and the J gene lost 8 bases, with 16 bases spanning the gap. The CDR3 consists of 14 residues. This receptor was identified in an adult who received the AZD1222 COVID-19 vaccine. The sample in question was peripheral blood, obtained 28 days after the second AZD1222 dose. The chain couples TRBV10-1 to TRBJ2-7; a weak D match, TRBD1 (6 bases). The CDR3 protein is CASSELQVGGQQYF. The DNA of the CDR3 is TGCGCCAGCAGTGAGCTACAGGTTGGGGGCCAGCAGTACTTC.